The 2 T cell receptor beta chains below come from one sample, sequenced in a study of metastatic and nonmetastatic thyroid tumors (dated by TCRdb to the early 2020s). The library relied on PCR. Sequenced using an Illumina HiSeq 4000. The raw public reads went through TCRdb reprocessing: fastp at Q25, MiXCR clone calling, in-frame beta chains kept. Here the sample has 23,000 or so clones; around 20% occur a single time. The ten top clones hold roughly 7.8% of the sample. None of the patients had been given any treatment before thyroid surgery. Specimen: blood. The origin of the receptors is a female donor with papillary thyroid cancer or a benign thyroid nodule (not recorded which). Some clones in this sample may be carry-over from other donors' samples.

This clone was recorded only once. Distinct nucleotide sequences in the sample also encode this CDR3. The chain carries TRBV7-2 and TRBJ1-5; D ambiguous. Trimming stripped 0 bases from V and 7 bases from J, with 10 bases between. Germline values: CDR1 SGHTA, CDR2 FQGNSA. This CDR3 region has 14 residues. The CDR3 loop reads CASSLAHKTQPQHF. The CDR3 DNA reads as TGTGCCAGCAGCTTAGCTCATAAAACCCAGCCCCAGCATTTT.

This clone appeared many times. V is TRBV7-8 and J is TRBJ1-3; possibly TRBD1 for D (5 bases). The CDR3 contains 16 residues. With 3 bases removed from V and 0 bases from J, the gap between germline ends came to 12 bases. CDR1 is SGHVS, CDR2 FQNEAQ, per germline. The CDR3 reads CASSLGLSSSGNTIYF. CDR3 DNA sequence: TGTGCCAGCAGCTTGGGACTCTCGAGCTCTGGAAACACCATATATTTT.